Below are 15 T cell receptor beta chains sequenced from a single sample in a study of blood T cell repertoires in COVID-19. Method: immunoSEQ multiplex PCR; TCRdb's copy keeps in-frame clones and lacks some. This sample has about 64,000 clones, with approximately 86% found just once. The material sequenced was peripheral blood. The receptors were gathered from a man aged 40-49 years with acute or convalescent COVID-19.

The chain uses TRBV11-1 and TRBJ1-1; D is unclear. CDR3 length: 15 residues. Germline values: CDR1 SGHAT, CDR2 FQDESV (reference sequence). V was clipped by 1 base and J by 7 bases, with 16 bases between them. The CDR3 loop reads CASSLGLSGRVEAFF. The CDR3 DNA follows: TGTGCCAGCAGCTTAGGTCTGTCTGGGCGGGTTGAAGCTTTCTTT.

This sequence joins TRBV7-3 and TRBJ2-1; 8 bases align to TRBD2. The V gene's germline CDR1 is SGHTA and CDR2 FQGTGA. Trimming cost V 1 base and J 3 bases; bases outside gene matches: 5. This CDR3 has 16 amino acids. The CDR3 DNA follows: TGTGCCAGCAGCTTAAAGTTCGCGGGGGGCTACAATGAGCAGTTCTTC. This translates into CASSLKFAGGYNEQFF.

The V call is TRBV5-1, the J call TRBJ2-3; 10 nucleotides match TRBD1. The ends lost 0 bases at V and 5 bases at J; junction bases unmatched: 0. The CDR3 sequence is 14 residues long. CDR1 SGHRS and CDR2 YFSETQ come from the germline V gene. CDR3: CASSLGTGGDTQYF. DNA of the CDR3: TGCGCCAGCAGCTTGGGGACAGGGGGAGATACGCAGTATTTT.

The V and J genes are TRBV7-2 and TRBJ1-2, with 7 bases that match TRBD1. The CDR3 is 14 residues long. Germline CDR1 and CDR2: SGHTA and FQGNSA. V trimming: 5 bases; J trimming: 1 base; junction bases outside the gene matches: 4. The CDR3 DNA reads TGTGCCAGCAGCGCCGACAGGGTTAACTATGGCTACACCTTC. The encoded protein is CASSADRVNYGYTF.

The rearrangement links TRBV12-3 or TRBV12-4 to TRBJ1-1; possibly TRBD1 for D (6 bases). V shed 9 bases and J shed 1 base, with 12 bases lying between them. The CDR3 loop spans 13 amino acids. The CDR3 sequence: CASSDRPNTEAFF. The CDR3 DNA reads TGTGCCAGTTCTGACAGGCCGAACACTGAAGCTTTCTTT.

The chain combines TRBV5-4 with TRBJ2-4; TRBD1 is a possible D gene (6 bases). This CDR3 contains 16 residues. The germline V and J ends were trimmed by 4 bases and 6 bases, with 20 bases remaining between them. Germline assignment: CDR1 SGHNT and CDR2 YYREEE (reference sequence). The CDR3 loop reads CASSTATGKGGNIQYF. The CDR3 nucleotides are TGTGCCAGCAGCACAGCAACAGGGAAAGGGGGAAACATTCAGTACTTC.

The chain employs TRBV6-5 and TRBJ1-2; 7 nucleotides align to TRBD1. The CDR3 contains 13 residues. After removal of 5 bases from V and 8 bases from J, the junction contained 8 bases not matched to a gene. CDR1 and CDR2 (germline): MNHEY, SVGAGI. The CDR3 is CASSPTGKGGYTF. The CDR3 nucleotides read TGTGCCAGCAGTCCGACAGGGAAGGGAGGCTACACCTTC.

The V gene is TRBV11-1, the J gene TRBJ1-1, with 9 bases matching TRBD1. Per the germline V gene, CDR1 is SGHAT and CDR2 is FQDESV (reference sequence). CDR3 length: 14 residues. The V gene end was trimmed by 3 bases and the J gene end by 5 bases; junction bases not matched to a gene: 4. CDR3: CASSFRTGATEAFF. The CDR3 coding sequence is TGTGCCAGCAGCTTCCGGACAGGGGCTACTGAAGCTTTCTTT.

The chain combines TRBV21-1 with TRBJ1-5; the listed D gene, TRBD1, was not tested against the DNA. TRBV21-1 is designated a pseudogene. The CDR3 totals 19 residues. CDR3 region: CASSSLSLGDIDSNQPQHF. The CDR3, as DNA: TGTGCCAGCAGCAGTTTATCGTTAGGGGACATTGATAGCAATCAGCCCCAGCATTTT.

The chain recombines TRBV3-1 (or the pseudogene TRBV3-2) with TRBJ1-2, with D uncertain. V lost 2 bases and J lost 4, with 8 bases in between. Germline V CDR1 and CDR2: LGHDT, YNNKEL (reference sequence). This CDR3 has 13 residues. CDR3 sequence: CASSQQATYGYTF. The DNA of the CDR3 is TGTGCCAGCAGCCAACAGGCCACCTATGGCTACACCTTC.

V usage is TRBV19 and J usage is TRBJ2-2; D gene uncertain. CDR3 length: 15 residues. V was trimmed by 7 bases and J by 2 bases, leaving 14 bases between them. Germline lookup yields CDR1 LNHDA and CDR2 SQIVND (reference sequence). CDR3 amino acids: CASMSLALNTGELFF. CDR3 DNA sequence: TGTGCCAGTATGTCTCTGGCATTAAACACCGGGGAGCTGTTTTTT.

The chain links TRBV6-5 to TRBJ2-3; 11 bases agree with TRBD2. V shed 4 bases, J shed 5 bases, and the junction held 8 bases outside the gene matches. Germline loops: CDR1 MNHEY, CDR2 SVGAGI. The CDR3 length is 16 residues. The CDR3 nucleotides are TGTGCCAGCAGTTGGTTAGCGGGGGGGCGGAGAGATACGCAGTATTTT. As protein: CASSWLAGGRRDTQYF.

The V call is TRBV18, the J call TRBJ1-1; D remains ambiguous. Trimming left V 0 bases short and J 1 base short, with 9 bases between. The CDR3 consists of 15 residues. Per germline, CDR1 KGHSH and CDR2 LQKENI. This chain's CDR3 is CASSPPIGANTEAFF. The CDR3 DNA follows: TGTGCCAGCTCACCACCAATTGGAGCGAACACTGAAGCTTTCTTT.

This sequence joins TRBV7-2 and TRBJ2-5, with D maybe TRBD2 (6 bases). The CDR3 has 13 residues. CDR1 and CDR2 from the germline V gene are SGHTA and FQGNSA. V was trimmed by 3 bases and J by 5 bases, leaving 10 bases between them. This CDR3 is CASSLGLRETQYF. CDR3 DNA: TGTGCCAGCAGCTTGGGACTCCGGGAGACCCAGTACTTC.

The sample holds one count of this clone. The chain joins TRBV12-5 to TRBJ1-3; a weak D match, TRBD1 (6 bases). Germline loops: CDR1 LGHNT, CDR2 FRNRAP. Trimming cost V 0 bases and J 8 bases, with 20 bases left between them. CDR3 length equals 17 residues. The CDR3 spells CASGLVLAQGMGDTIYF. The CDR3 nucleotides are TGTGCTAGTGGTTTGGTACTTGCCCAGGGGATGGGGGACACCATATATTTT.